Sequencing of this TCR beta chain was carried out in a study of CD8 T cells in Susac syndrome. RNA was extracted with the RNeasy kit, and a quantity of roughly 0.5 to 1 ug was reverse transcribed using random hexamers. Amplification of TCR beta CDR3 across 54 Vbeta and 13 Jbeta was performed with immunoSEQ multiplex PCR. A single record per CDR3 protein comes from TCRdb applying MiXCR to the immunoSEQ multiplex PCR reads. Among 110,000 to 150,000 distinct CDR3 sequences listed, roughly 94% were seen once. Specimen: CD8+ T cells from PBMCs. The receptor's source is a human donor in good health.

The CDR3 coding sequence is TGCAGCGTTCCCAGGGGGGACTCCTACGAGCAGTACTTC. Its protein is CSVPRGDSYEQYF. The chain uses TRBV29-1 and TRBJ2-7, with D maybe TRBD1 (7 bases). The CDR3 is made up of 13 amino acids. Germline CDR1 and CDR2: SQVTM and ANQGSEA. With 5 bases removed from V and 0 bases from J, the gap between germline ends came to 11 bases.